Each of the 9 T cell receptor beta chains below was sequenced from the same sample in a study of regulatory T cells in long-lasting Graves disease. Relying on iRepertoire HTBI primers and Arm-PCR of CDR3 regions, the team built TCR beta libraries. Each CDR3 protein gets one entry after TCRdb re-called the multiplex PCR reads with MiXCR. The sample lists about 530,000 distinct CDR3 sequences; about 15% were seen once. Time point reported: newly diagnosed GD, antithyroid drugs for less than 3 months. PBMC-extracted RNA yielded the TCR library. The sample was also reused in another study, on T cells in Graves' hyperthyroidism and ophthalmopathy.

The specimen was peripheral blood mononuclear cells (PBMCs), collected at new diagnosis, from a patient treated with antithyroid drugs. The source of these receptors is a woman aged 35-65 years with Graves disease.

This clonotype was counted a few times. This chain uses TRBV11-2 with TRBJ2-7; 7 bases fit TRBD2. Germline assignment: CDR1 SGHAT and CDR2 FQNNGV. This CDR3 has 14 amino acids. J lost 0 bases, V lost 11 bases, and 10 bases had no gene match. CDR3 coding DNA: TGTGCCGCAGGTAGCGGGCTAAGCTCCTACGAGCAGTACTTC. It translates to CAAGSGLSSYEQYF.

This clonotype was seen ten or more times. The chain carries TRBV6-1 and TRBJ2-7; unclear D gene. V lost 10 bases to trimming and J lost 3 bases, with 10 bases between them. The CDR3 sequence is 11 residues long. Per the germline V gene, CDR1 is MNHNS and CDR2 is SASEGT. The CDR3 DNA reads TGTGCCACCCGCGAGGTCTACGAGCAGTACTTC. Translating it yields CATREVYEQYF.

This clonotype showed up many times. V is TRBV11-2 and J is TRBJ2-1, with TRBD1 identical over 7 bases. Germline V CDR1 and CDR2: SGHAT, FQNNGV. J gave up 15 bases and V 1 base, and 9 bases lay outside the gene matches. This CDR3 is built from 13 residues. CDR3 loop: CASSLGAGGLWFF. The CDR3 coding sequence is TGTGCCAGCAGCTTAGGGGCAGGGGGTCTTTGGTTCTTC.

The V call is TRBV9, the J call TRBJ2-7, with 9 bases matching TRBD1. CDR1 and CDR2 from the germline V gene are SGDLS and YYNGEE. The ends lost 4 bases at V and 2 bases at J; junction bases unmatched: 10. This CDR3 comprises 16 residues. The DNA of the CDR3 is TGTGCCAGCAGCTCTAACCGGGACAGGGCTCCCTACGAGCAGTACTTC. This encodes CASSSNRDRAPYEQYF.

Many counts were recorded for this clonotype. The chain carries TRBV6-1 and TRBJ1-1; D is possibly TRBD1 (5 bases). The CDR3 loop spans 15 amino acids. V was trimmed by 5 bases and J by 1 base, leaving 14 bases between them. Germline-derived CDR1 and CDR2 are MNHNS and SASEGT. CDR3 nucleotides: TGTGCCAGCAGTTACCCCGGGACGGAGAACACTGAAGCTTTCTTT. Translation: CASSYPGTENTEAFF.

The table lists this clonotype with many counts. This chain links TRBV11-2 with TRBJ1-1; possible D gene TRBD1, 5 bases. V gave up 1 base and J gave up 2 bases, with 11 bases separating them. The CDR3 has 15 residues. Germline V gene sequence: CDR1 SGHAT, CDR2 FQNNGV. The chain's CDR3 is CASSLAGTQNTEAFF. CDR3 nucleotide sequence: TGTGCCAGCAGCTTAGCCGGGACGCAAAACACTGAAGCTTTCTTT. Variable domain in full (rest from reference TRBV11-2 and TRBJ1-1): EAGVAQSPRYKIIEKRQSVAFWCNPISGHATLYWYQQILGQGPKLLIQFQNNGVVDDSQLPKDRFSAERLKGVDSTLKIQPAKLEDSAVYLCASSLAGTQNTEAFFGQGTRLTVV.

Concerning this clonotype itself: A much larger clone lies a single base off, so this may be a read error. The CDR3 is CASTLGVGNSPLHF. CDR3 bases: TGCGCCAGCACCCTGGGGGTCGGGAATTCACCCCTCCACTTT. The V and J genes are TRBV5-1 and TRBJ1-6, with D possibly TRBD1 on 5 matching bases. Trimming removed 6 bases from V and 7 bases from J, with 14 bases in between. CDR3 length equals 14 residues. CDR1 and CDR2 from the germline V gene are SGHRS and YFSETQ.

This clonotype came up a few times. This chain connects TRBV6-1 to TRBJ2-1; tentatively, D is TRBD2 (6 bases). The CDR3 runs 14 residues. Germline lookup yields CDR1 MNHNS and CDR2 SASEGT. V was trimmed by 5 bases and J by 8 bases, leaving 16 bases between them. Here the CDR3 reads CASSRTNRADEQFF. In DNA form, the CDR3 reads TGTGCCAGCAGTAGGACTAATCGGGCCGATGAGCAGTTCTTC.

This clonotype appeared a few times. The rearrangement joins TRBV12-3 or TRBV12-4 to TRBJ2-5; TRBD1 matches at 7 bases. V lost 11 bases and J lost 7; bases outside the gene matches: 13. The CDR3 contains 13 residues. CDR3 loop: CAVGKRQGGTQYF. CDR3 bases: TGTGCCGTAGGGAAACGACAGGGTGGGACCCAGTACTTC.